The T cell receptor (beta chain) under discussion was sequenced for a study of tissue T cells after allogeneic stem cell transplantation. Germline V gene data show CDR1 as KGHPV and CDR2 as FQNQEV (reference sequence). With V trimmed by 2 bases and J by 0 bases, 2 bases remained unmatched. The CDR3 is made up of 15 amino acids. Time point noted: mouse harvest day 14 after allogeneic transplant. Tail vein injection delivered 10^7 T-cell-depleted bone marrow cells and 10^6 splenic CD5+ T cells. Sequencing was performed with immunoSEQ multiplex PCR; in TCRdb, only in-frame clones are kept and a portion is missing. The repertoire includes 7,000 to 8,000 clones, over 30% of them detected once, and under 3.5% sits in the top ten. To note about this clone: All gene names here are mouse names. The CDR3 end is not reached by the read, which stops 1 residue before it; the germline J gene fills it in.

Sequences were obtained from skin. The chain uses TRBV26 and TRBJ2-3; 7 nucleotides agree with TRBD1. The clonotype originates from a female BALB/c mouse given C57BL/6 T cells with graft-versus-host disease after an allogeneic hematopoietic cell transplant. The sequenced part of the CDR3 DNA is TGTGCCAGCAGTCTGCAGGGGGTGAGTGCAGAAACGCTGTAT. This codes for CASSLQGVSAETLY. The full CDR3 sequence reads CASSLQGVSAETLYF. Using reference TRBV26 and TRBJ2-3 for the parts outside the CDR3, the full variable domain is NSKVIQTPRYLVKGQGQKAKMRCIPEKGHPVVFWYQQNKNNEFKFLINFQNQEVLQQIDMTEKRFSAECPSNSPCSLEIQSSEAGDSALYLCASSLQGVSAETLYFGSGTRLTVL.